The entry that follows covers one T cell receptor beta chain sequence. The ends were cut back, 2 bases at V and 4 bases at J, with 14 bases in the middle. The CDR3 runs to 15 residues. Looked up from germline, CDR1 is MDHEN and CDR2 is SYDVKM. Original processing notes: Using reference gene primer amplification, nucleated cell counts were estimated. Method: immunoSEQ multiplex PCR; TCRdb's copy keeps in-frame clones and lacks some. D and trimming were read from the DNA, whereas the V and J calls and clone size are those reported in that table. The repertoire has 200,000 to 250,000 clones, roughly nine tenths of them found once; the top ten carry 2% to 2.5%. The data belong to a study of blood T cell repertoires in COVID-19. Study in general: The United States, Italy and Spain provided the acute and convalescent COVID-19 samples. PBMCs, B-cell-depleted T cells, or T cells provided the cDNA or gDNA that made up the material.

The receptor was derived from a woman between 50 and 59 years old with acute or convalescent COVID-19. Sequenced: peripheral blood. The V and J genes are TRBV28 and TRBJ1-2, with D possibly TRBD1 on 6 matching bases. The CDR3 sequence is CASSLPAQGGYGYTF. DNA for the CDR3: TGTGCCAGCAGTTTACCAGCACAGGGCGGCTATGGCTACACCTTC.